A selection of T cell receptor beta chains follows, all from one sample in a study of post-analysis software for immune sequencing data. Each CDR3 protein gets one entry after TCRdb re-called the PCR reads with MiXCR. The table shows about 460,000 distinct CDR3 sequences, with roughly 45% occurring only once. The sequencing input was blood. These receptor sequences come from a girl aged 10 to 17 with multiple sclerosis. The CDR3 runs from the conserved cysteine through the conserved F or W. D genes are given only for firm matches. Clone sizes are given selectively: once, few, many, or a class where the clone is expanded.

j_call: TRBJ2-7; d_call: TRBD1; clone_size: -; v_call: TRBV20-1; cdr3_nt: TGCAGTGCTGGGACAGGGTCCGAGCAGTACTTC; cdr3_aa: CSAGTGSEQYF
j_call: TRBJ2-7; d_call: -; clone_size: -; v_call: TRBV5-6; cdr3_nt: TGTGCCAGCAGCCCTGATATCCCCTCCCAGGACGAGCAGTACTTC; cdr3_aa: CASSPDIPSQDEQYF
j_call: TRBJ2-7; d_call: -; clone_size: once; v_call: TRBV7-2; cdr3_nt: TGCGCCAGCAGCTTAGGGATTCACGAGCAGTACTTC; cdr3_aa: CASSLGIHEQYF
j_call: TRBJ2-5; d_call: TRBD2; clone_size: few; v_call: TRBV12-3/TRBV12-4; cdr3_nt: TGTGCCAGCAGTTTATGGACGGGAGGGCAAGAGACCCAGTACTTC; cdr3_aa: CASSLWTGGQETQYF
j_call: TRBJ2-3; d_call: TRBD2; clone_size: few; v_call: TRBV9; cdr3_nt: TGTGCCAGCAGCGTAGGTAATAGCGGGCTCAAGGTGACAGATACGCAGTATTTT; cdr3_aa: CASSVGNSGLKVTDTQYF
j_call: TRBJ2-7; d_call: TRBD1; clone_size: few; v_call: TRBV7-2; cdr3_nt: TGTGCCAGCAGCACCCATCCCGGGACAGGGGGTCACGAGCAGTACTTC; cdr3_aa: CASSTHPGTGGHEQYF
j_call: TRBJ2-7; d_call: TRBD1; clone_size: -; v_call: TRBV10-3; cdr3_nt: TGTGCCATCAGTGAGGGACAGGGTACCTACGAGCAGTACTTC; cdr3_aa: CAISEGQGTYEQYF
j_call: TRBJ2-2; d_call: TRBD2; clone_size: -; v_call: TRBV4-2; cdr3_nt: TGTGCCAGCAGCTCTACGAGCGGGAGTAGCACCGGGGAGCTGTTTTTT; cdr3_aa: CASSSTSGSSTGELFF
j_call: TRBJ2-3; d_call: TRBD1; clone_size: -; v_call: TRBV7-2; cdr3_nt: TGTGCCAGCAGCTTAGGGGACAGGCTCGGAGGCACAGATACGCAGTATTTT; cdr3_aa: CASSLGDRLGGTDTQYF
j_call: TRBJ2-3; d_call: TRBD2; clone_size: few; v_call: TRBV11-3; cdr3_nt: TGTGCCAGCAGCTTGGGACTAGCGCCAGATACGCAGTATTTT; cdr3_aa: CASSLGLAPDTQYF
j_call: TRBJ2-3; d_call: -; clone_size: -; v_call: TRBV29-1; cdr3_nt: TGCAGCGTTACCACAGGCGGGATCAGCACAGATACGCAGTATTTT; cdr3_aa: CSVTTGGISTDTQYF
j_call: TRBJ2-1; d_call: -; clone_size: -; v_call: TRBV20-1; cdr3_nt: TGCAGTGCTCTCCCTCTTAATCACAATGAGCAGTTCTTC; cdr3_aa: CSALPLNHNEQFF
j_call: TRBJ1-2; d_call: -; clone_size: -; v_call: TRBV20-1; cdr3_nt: TGCAGTGCCCCTAATTTCCGAGCCCTACAGGGCTACACTAACTATGGCTACACCTTC; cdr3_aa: CSAPNFRALQGYTNYGYTF
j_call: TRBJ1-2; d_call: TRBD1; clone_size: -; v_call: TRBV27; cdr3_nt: TGTGCCAGCAGCGTAGGGACAGGCGGTCCTGGCTACACCTTC; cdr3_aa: CASSVGTGGPGYTF
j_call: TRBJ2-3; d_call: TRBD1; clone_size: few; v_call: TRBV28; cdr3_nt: TGTGCCAGCAGATCACAACAGGGGCCCTCAACGCAGTATTTT; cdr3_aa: CASRSQQGPSTQYF
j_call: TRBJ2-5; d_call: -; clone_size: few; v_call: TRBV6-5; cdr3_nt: TGTGCCACTACCGACGCGGGCCGGGAGACCCAGTACTTC; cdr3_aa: CATTDAGRETQYF
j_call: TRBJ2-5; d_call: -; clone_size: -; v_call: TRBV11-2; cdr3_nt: TGTGCCAGCAGCTTAGGGCGACGGGAGACCCAGTACTTC; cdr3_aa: CASSLGRRETQYF
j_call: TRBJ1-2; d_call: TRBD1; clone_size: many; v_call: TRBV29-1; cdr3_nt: TGCAGCGTTCAGACAGGGGGCGGGCGTGATGGCTACACCTTC; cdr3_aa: CSVQTGGGRDGYTF
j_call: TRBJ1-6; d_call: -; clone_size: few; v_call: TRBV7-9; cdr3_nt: TGTGCCAGCAGCTCCAGGGACGCTAATTCACCCCTCCACTTT; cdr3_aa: CASSSRDANSPLHF
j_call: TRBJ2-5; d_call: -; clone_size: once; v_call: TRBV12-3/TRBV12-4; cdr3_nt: TGTGCCAGCAGTTCTGGTCGGCGCGGAGGAGAGACCCAGTACTTC; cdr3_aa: CASSSGRRGGETQYF
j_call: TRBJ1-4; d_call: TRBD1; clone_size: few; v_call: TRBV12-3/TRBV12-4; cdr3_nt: TGTGCCAGCAGTTCCCCAGGGGGGGGGAGGTCTAATGAAAAACTGTTTTTT; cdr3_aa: CASSSPGGGRSNEKLFF
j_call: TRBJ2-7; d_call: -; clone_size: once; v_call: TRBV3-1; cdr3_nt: TGTGCCAGCAGCCAAGAGATGGCGGCCTCCTACGAGCAGTACTTC; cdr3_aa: CASSQEMAASYEQYF
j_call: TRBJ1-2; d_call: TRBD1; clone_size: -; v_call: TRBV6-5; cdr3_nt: TGTGCCAGCAGTTTCGAGTACGGGACAGCCGACTATGGCTACACCTTC; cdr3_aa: CASSFEYGTADYGYTF
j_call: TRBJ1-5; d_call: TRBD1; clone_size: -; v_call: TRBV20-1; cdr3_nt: TGCAGTGTCGGGACAGTAAAGTTTCAGCCCCAGCATTTT; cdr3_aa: CSVGTVKFQPQHF
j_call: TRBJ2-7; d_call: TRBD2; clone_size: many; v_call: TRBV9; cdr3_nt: TGTGCCAGCCAACCGGGACTAGCAGGCGAGCAGTACTTC; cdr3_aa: CASQPGLAGEQYF
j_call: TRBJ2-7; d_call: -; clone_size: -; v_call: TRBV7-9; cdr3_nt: TGTGCCAGCAGCTTGGCAGGGGAGTACCAGAACTCCTACGAGCAGTACTTC; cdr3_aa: CASSLAGEYQNSYEQYF
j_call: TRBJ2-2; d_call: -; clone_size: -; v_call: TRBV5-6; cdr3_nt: TGTGCCAGCAGGGCCCCTGCGAACACCGGGGAGCTGTTTTTT; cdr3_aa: CASRAPANTGELFF
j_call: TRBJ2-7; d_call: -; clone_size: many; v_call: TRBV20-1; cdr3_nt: TGCAGTGCTAGAAGAGGCGTCAGGGCCTACGAGCAGTACTTC; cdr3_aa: CSARRGVRAYEQYF
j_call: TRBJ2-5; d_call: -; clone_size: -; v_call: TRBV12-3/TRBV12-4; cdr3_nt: TGTGCCAGCAATCCCGGGACCCAAGGGGAGACCCAGTACTTC; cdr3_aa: CASNPGTQGETQYF
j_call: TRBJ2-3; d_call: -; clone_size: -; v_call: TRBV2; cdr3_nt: TGTGCCAGCAGTGACGAGTTCACGGGTTTGGATACGCAGTATTTT; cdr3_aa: CASSDEFTGLDTQYF
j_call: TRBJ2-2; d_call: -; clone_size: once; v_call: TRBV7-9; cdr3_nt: TGTGCCAGCAGCCCCTACGGAGGAAACACCGGGGAGCTGTTTTTT; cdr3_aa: CASSPYGGNTGELFF
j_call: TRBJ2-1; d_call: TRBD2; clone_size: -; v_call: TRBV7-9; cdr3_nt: TGTGCCAGCAGCTCGGAAGGGACTAGCGGGAGGCCCTACAATGAGCAGTTCTTC; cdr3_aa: CASSSEGTSGRPYNEQFF
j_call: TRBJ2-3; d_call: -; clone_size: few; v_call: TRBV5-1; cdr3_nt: TGCGCCAGCAGCGTAACCCCAGGGAGTACAGATACGCAGTATTTT; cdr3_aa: CASSVTPGSTDTQYF
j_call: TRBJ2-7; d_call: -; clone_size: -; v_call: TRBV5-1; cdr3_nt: TGCGCCAGCAGCCGACTAGGAACCGCAGGCGAGCAGTACTTC; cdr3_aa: CASSRLGTAGEQYF
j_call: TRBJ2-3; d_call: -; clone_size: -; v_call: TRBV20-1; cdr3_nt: TGCAGTGCTATACTGATTTTAGCGGGCACAGATACGCAGTATTTT; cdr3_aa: CSAILILAGTDTQYF
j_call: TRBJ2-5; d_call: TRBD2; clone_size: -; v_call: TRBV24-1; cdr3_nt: TGTGCCACCAGTGAGAGGACTAGCGACGAGAGACGGGAGACCCAGTACTTC; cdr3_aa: CATSERTSDERRETQYF
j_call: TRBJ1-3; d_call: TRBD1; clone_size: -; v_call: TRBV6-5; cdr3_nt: TGTGCCAGCAGTTACTTCGGCAGGGGGTCTGGAAACACCATATATTTT; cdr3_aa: CASSYFGRGSGNTIYF